A single sample gave rise to the 3 T cell receptor beta chains below, sequenced in a study of T-cell memory formation after mild COVID-19. TCRdb re-analysed the 5' RACE reads in MiXCR, keeping a single row per CDR3 protein. The sample carries roughly 280,000 distinct CDR3 sequences, 15% to 20% recorded once. The sequenced sample was PBMCs or a T cell subset sorted from them (not recorded which). These TCRs come from a man in his late teens or twenties who had mild COVID-19 (a few samples of this study predate the infection). Cell type and time point are not known.

Points on this clonotype: The junction shows a germline mismatch at one end, possibly a read error. The rearrangement links TRBV9 to TRBJ2-5, with 9 bases that match TRBD1. Germline V gives CDR1 SGDLS, CDR2 YYNGEE. The CDR3 consists of 15 residues. CDR3: CSSSDSYRGRETQYF. The DNA for the CDR3 is TGTTCCAGCAGCGATTCCTACAGGGGGCGAGAGACCCAGTACTTC. Looking up the rest from reference TRBV9 and TRBJ2-5 gives the full variable domain: DSGVTQTPKHLITATGQRVTLRCSPRSGDLSVYWYQQSLDQGLQFLIQYYNGEERAKGNILERFSAQQFPDLHSELNLSSLELGDSALYFCSSSDSYRGRETQYFGPGTRLLVL.

A few counts support this clonotype. This sequence joins TRBV6-4 and TRBJ2-2; D gene ambiguous. The CDR3 totals 13 residues. Germline lookup yields CDR1 MRHNA and CDR2 SNTAGT. V lost 2 bases and J 8 bases, leaving 9 bases between the germline ends. This chain's CDR3 is CASSDPAGGELFF. CDR3 coding DNA: TGTGCCAGCAGTGACCCAGCCGGTGGGGAGCTGTTTTTT.

This clonotype was counted at least ten times. The V and J genes are TRBV5-1 and TRBJ2-5, with D uncertain. V was shortened by 3 bases and J by 3 bases, with 9 bases between the two germline ends. This CDR3 region has 13 residues. Germline V gene data show CDR1 as SGHRS and CDR2 as YFSETQ. The CDR3 DNA sequence: TGCGCCAGCAGCTCTCTCTTCGAAGAGACCCAGTACTTC. Amino acids: CASSSLFEETQYF. The full variable domain, in which reference TRBV5-1 and TRBJ2-5 provide the parts outside the CDR3, is KAGVTQTPRYLIKTRGQQVTLSCSPISGHRSVSWYQQTPGQGLQFLFEYFSETQRNKGNFPGRFSGRQFSNSRSEMNVSTLELGDSALYLCASSSLFEETQYFGPGTRLLVL.